This T cell receptor beta chain was captured by sequencing in a study of T cell responses to AZD1222 COVID-19 vaccine. The CDR3 is 17 amino acids. Trimming at V came to 1 base and at J to 5 bases, leaving 10 bases not matched to a gene. Germline loops: CDR1 SGHVS, CDR2 FQNEAQ. Here immunoSEQ multiplex PCR was the method, and the copy in TCRdb shows in-frame clones only, minus some. The data show about 35,000 clones, 75% to 90% seen once. Material: peripheral blood, obtained on day 0 of AZD1222 vaccination. V usage is TRBV7-8 and J usage is TRBJ1-3; 8 bases match TRBD1. The clonotype originates from an adult in good health. The CDR3 DNA follows: TGTGCCAGCAGCTTAGTTGCTGGAGGACAGGGACGAAACACCATATATTTT. The encoded protein is CASSLVAGGQGRNTIYF.